Listed below are T cell receptor beta chains from one sample, sequenced in a study of T cells after yellow fever vaccination. TCRdb reprocessed the 5' RACE reads with MiXCR, giving one entry per CDR3 protein. This sample has some 400,000 distinct CDR3 sequences; over 5% occur once, and the top ten carry 15%. Sequencing used PBMCs, obtained 5 days after the yellow fever booster vaccination. The origin of the receptors is a man aged 30 to 45 who received the YFV17D yellow fever vaccine. CDR3s include the opening cysteine and the closing phenylalanine or tryptophan. A D gene is named only where the DNA matches it firmly. Not all rows give a size; the values are once, few, many and, for expanded clones, a class.

TRBV14	.	.	16	TRBJ2-1	CASSPPTGESYNEQFF	TGTGCCAGCAGCCCCCCTACCGGAGAGTCCTACAATGAGCAGTTCTTC
TRBV4-2	.	.	14	TRBJ2-7	CASSPGLLGYEQYF	TGTGCCAGCAGCCCGGGGCTCCTCGGCTACGAGCAGTACTTC
TRBV20-1	.	few	16	TRBJ1-1	CSARGNRPGFVTEAFF	TGCAGTGCTAGAGGAAACAGACCGGGGTTTGTCACTGAAGCTTTCTTT
TRBV20-1	TRBD1	.	14	TRBJ2-1	CSARGTGVYNEQFF	TGCAGTGCCCGGGGGACAGGGGTTTACAATGAGCAGTTCTTC
TRBV20-1	.	.	17	TRBJ2-1	CCARDRISSDSGNEQFF	TGCTGTGCTAGAGATCGGATCAGCTCCGATTCCGGCAATGAGCAGTTCTTC
TRBV28	.	.	14	TRBJ2-3	CASSFPMSTDTQYF	TGTGCCAGCAGTTTCCCGATGAGCACAGATACGCAGTATTTT
TRBV12-5	.	.	12	TRBJ2-7	CASGTTEYEQYF	TGTGCTAGTGGAACGACTGAATACGAGCAGTACTTC
TRBV20-1	.	.	13	TRBJ2-5	CSATRTDSETQYF	TGCAGTGCAACCCGGACAGACTCAGAGACCCAGTACTTC
TRBV27	TRBD2	.	19	TRBJ2-5	CASSSPPLAGGPFAETQYF	TGTGCCAGCAGTTCCCCGCCCCTAGCGGGAGGGCCATTTGCAGAGACCCAGTACTTC
TRBV6-2/TRBV6-3	.	many	16	TRBJ1-3	CASNPRGSYSGNTIYF	TGTGCCAGCAACCCACGGGGAAGCTACTCTGGAAACACCATATATTTT
TRBV30	.	.	10	TRBJ2-1	CAWSVGVQFF	TGTGCCTGGAGTGTCGGGGTGCAGTTCTTC
TRBV4-3	.	.	15	TRBJ1-5	CASSQDQRGNQPQHF	TGCGCCAGCAGCCAAGATCAGAGGGGGAATCAGCCCCAGCATTTT
TRBV7-6	.	.	16	TRBJ1-3	CASSPAHLTSGNTIYF	TGTGCCAGCAGCCCCGCGCACCTTACCTCTGGAAACACCATATATTTT
TRBV14	TRBD1	many	16	TRBJ1-5	CASSLDRVGGNQPQHF	TGTGCCAGCAGCCTCGACAGGGTCGGGGGCAATCAGCCCCAGCATTTT
TRBV10-3	TRBD2	few	14	TRBJ2-3	CAISVGGSTDTQYF	TGTGCCATCAGTGTGGGGGGGAGCACAGATACGCAGTATTTT
TRBV11-2	TRBD2	many	20	TRBJ2-4	CASSLGGGTSRLEGKNIQYF	TGTGCCAGCAGCTTAGGGGGTGGGACTAGCAGACTGGAGGGCAAAAACATTCAGTACTTC
TRBV7-8	.	.	14	TRBJ2-7	CASSLRETSNEQYF	TGTGCCAGCAGCTTGCGGGAAACTTCGAACGAGCAGTACTTC
TRBV28	.	many	14	TRBJ2-1	CASFTEGERYEQFF	TGTGCCAGCTTCACTGAGGGGGAGCGCTATGAGCAGTTCTTC
TRBV6-5	TRBD1	many	17	TRBJ1-6	CASSYSFRDSLFLPLHF	TGTGCCAGCAGTTACTCTTTTCGGGACAGCCTATTTCTCCCCCTCCACTTT
TRBV20-1	.	.	16	TRBJ2-1	CSARAKQGSSYNEQFF	TGCAGTGCTAGAGCCAAACAGGGTTCCTCCTACAATGAGCAGTTCTTC
TRBV4-3	.	few	13	TRBJ2-7	CASSQESGYEQYF	TGCGCCAGCAGCCAAGAGTCGGGCTACGAGCAGTACTTC
TRBV23-1	TRBD2	.	16	TRBJ2-5	CASSPGLADDQETQYF	TGCGCCAGCAGTCCTGGGCTAGCGGACGACCAAGAGACCCAGTACTTC
TRBV14	.	.	18	TRBJ2-1	CASSATGLERGSYNEQFF	TGTGCCAGCAGCGCGACGGGTCTGGAAAGGGGCTCCTACAATGAGCAGTTCTTC
TRBV5-5	.	.	13	TRBJ2-1	CAISPMSDNEQFF	TGTGCCATCAGCCCTATGTCGGACAATGAGCAGTTCTTC
TRBV4-3	.	many	14	TRBJ2-2	CASSWGQNTGELFF	TGCGCCAGCAGCTGGGGACAGAACACCGGGGAGCTGTTTTTT
TRBV29-1	.	few	12	TRBJ2-7	CSVENGAYEQYF	TGCAGCGTTGAGAACGGTGCCTACGAGCAGTACTTC
TRBV18	TRBD2	few	16	TRBJ2-1	CASSHYSGSLPNEQFF	TGTGCCAGCTCTCATTATAGCGGGAGTTTGCCTAATGAGCAGTTCTTC
TRBV7-9	.	many	14	TRBJ2-3	CASDGTYHTDTQYF	TGTGCCAGCGATGGGACATACCACACAGATACGCAGTATTTT
TRBV20-1	.	few	13	TRBJ1-4	CSARAPPGEKLFF	TGCAGTGCTAGAGCCCCACCAGGTGAAAAACTGTTTTTT
TRBV3-1	.	once	17	TRBJ2-5	CASSKEGAATQGGTQYF	TGTGCCTCCTCCAAGGAGGGCGCGGCGACTCAAGGGGGGACCCAGTACTTC
TRBV7-2	.	many	13	TRBJ2-5	CASSLPSQETQYF	TGTGCCAGCAGCTTACCCAGTCAAGAGACCCAGTACTTC
TRBV9	TRBD2	few	15	TRBJ2-2	CASSVGREGTGELFF	TGTGCCAGCAGCGTGGGGCGGGAGGGAACCGGGGAGCTGTTTTTT
TRBV7-8	.	.	15	TRBJ1-5	CASSLGRGQGQPQHF	TGTGCCAGCAGCTTAGGGAGGGGACAAGGTCAGCCCCAGCATTTT
TRBV5-1	.	many	14	TRBJ2-3	CASTRRGYTDTQYF	TGCGCCAGCACCCGTCGGGGGTACACAGATACGCAGTATTTT
TRBV12-3/TRBV12-4	.	few	15	TRBJ2-3	CASRTGAASTDTQYF	TGTGCCAGCAGAACGGGAGCGGCTAGCACAGATACGCAGTATTTT
TRBV6-2/TRBV6-3	.	.	14	TRBJ2-7	CASSYSGSSYEQYF	TGTGCCAGCAGTTACTCGGGGTCCTCCTACGAGCAGTACTTC
TRBV10-3	TRBD2	.	16	TRBJ2-2	CAISPVAGTNTGELFF	TGTGCCATCAGCCCCGTAGCGGGAACAAACACCGGGGAGCTGTTTTTT
TRBV20-1	TRBD2	.	15	TRBJ2-5	CSASDSSRGGETQYF	TGCAGTGCTTCTGACTCTAGTCGGGGAGGGGAGACCCAGTACTTC
TRBV6-5	TRBD2	few	15	TRBJ2-3	CASSYSGLGADTQYF	TGTGCCAGCAGTTACTCAGGACTAGGCGCAGATACGCAGTATTTT
TRBV20-1	.	few	13	TRBJ1-6	CSARRQYNSPLHF	TGCAGTGCTAGACGACAGTATAATTCACCCCTCCACTTT
TRBV5-1	.	.	13	TRBJ2-3	CASSSDSQDTQYF	TGCGCCAGCAGCTCGGACTCACAGGATACGCAGTATTTT
TRBV6-5	.	.	16	TRBJ1-4	CASSYIMGSGQEKLFF	TGTGCCAGCAGTTATATCATGGGCTCAGGGCAGGAAAAACTGTTTTTT
TRBV5-1	.	few	14	TRBJ1-1	CASSLAEQNTEAFF	TGCGCCAGCAGCTTGGCCGAACAGAACACTGAAGCTTTCTTT